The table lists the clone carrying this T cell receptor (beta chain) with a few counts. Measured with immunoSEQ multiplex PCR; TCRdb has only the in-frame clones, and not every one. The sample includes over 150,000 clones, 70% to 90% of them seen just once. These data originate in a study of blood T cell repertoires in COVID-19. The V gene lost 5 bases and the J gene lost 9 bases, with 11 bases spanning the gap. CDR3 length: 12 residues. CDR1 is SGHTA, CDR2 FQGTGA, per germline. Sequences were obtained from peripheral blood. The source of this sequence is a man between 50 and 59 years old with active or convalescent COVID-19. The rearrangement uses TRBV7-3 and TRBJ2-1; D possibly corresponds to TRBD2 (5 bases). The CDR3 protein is CASSQLRAEQFF. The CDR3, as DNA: TGTGCCAGCAGCCAACTGAGGGCTGAGCAGTTCTTC.